This paragraph covers one T cell receptor (beta chain) sequence. The target antigen is unknown. Germline loops: CDR1 SGHNT, CDR2 YYREEE (reference sequence). The CDR3 totals 19 residues. The record originates from a study of CXCR3-negative and CXCR3-positive naive CD8 T cells. About the research overall: Cumulative TRB read yield was roughly 130 million, averaging about 1.5 +/- 0.3 million per library. Findings of the study overall: Naive subsets showed comparable surface CD5, and TCR interaction strength was also inferred from TRB CDR3 physicochemistry. More hydrophobic TRB CDR3s occurred in CXCR3-positive than in CXCR3-negative naive cells.

Naive CD8+ T cells carried a CD45RO-CCR7+CD27+CD95- phenotype. It was by 5' RACE with UMI labels that the TRB cDNA libraries were prepared. TCRdb reprocessed the 5' RACE reads, with one entry per CDR3 protein and no DNA. This sample contains about 120,000 distinct CDR3 sequences. This TCR came from a human donor in good health. Some clones in this sample may be carry-over from other donors' samples. Sequencing was done on a sample of naive CXCR3+ CD8+ T cells from blood. Subset reported: CD45RO-CCR7+CD27+CD95- naive CD8+ T cells expressing CXCR3 (TNR3+). The chain is built from TRBV5-4 and TRBJ2-3; the TCRdb call, TRBD2, lacks DNA for checking. CDR3 protein: CASSLPGLAGLIDTDTQYF.